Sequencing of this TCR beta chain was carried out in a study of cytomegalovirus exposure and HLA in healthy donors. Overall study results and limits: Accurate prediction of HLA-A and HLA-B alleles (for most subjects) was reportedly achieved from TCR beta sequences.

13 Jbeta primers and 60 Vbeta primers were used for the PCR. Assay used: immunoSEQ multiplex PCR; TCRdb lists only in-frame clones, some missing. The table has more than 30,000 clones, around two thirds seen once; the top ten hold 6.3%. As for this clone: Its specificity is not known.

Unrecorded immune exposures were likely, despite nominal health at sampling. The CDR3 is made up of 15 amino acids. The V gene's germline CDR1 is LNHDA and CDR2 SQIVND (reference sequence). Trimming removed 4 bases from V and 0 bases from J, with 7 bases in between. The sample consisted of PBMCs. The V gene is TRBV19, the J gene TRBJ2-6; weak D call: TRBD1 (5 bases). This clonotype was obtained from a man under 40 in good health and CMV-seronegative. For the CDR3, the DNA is TGTGCCAGTAGTAACACAGGCTCTGGGGCCAACGTCCTGACTTTC. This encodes CASSNTGSGANVLTF. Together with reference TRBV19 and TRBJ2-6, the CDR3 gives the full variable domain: DGGITQSPKYLFRKEGQNVTLSCEQNLNHDAMYWYRQDPGQGLRLIYYSQIVNDFQKGDIAEGYSVSREKKESFPLTVTSAQKNPTAFYLCASSNTGSGANVLTFGAGSRLTVL.